Below, one TCR beta chain is given with its context. Its specificity is unknown. A J-beta primer mix and a sample-barcoded 5' primer were used in a second PCR of roughly 7 to 12 cycles. A 12-random-nucleotide template-switch adaptor tagged each cDNA molecule. TCRdb reanalysed the 5' RACE reads using MiXCR and keeps one entry per CDR3 protein. This sample yields approximately 600,000 distinct CDR3 sequences, of which around 54% are seen a single time; approximately 37% belongs to the top ten. The CDR3 runs to 15 residues. Germline V gene data show CDR1 as ENHRY and CDR2 as SYGVKD. J was trimmed by 7 bases and V by 8 bases; bases with no gene match: 12. This record comes from a study of blood T cells in healthy people across ages. General study findings and limits: Diversity was estimated from one million T cells, and these estimates were considered underestimates.

V and J are TRBV10-3 and TRBJ2-1, with 9 bases identical to TRBD1. Sequences were obtained from blood. The receptor's source is a man aged 55-75 years in good health. The CDR3 loop reads CAIGGRTGDQNEQFF. CDR3 in DNA: TGTGCCATCGGGGGGAGGACAGGGGATCAGAATGAGCAGTTCTTC.